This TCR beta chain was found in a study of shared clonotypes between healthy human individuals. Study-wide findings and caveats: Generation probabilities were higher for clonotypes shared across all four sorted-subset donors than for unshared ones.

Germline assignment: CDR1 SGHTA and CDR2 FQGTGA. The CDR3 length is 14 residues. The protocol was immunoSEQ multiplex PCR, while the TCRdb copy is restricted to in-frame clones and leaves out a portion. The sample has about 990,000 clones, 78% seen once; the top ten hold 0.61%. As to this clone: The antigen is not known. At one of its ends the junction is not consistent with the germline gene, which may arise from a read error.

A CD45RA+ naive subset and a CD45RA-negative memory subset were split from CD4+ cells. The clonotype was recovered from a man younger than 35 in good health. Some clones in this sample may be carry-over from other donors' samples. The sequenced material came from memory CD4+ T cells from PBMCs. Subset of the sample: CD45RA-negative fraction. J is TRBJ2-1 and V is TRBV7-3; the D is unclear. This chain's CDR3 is CASGLRGRVNEQFF. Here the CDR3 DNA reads TGTGCCAGCGGCTTACGTGGTCGGGTCAATGAGCAGTTCTTC.